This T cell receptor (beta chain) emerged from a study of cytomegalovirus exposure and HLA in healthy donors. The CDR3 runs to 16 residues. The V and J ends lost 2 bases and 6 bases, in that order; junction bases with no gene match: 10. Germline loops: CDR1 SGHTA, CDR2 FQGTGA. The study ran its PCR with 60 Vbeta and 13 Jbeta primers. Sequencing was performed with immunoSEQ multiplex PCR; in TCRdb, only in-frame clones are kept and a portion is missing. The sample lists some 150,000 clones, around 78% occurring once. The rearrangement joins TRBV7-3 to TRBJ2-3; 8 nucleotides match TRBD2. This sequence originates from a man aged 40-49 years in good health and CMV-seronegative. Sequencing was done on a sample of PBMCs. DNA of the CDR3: TGTGCCAGCAGCTTATCCCCTAGCGGGCCGACGGATACGCAGTATTTT. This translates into CASSLSPSGPTDTQYF.